This T cell receptor (beta chain) appears in the sequencing data of a study of blood T cells in healthy people across ages. Findings and limits, study-wide: Expanded clonotype shifts may have been confounded, as the donors had an unknown CMV status. Comparison with aged donors showed that long-lived donors had more naive CD4+ cells and higher diversity.

For the second PCR, which ran for about 7 to 11 cycles, a sample-barcoded 5' primer and a J-beta primer mix were used. A template-switch adaptor containing 12 random nucleotides labeled each cDNA molecule. From each sample, at least 2.5 million paired-end reads containing CDR3 were obtained. A single record per CDR3 protein comes from TCRdb applying MiXCR to the 5' RACE reads. This sample has approximately 900,000 distinct CDR3 sequences, with roughly 50% found just once. Germline V lookup: CDR1 DFQATT, CDR2 SNEGSKA (reference sequence). The CDR3 spans 13 residues. V was clipped by 3 bases and J by 5 bases; unmatched bases: 4. The sample holds a few counts of this clonotype. The target antigen is unknown.

This sequence originates from a young man in good health. The chain recombines TRBV20-1 with TRBJ1-1, with 9 nucleotides matching TRBD1. The sample was blood. Here the CDR3 DNA reads TGCAGTGCTAGGGCACAGGGGGCGACTGAAGCTTTCTTT. It codes for CSARAQGATEAFF.